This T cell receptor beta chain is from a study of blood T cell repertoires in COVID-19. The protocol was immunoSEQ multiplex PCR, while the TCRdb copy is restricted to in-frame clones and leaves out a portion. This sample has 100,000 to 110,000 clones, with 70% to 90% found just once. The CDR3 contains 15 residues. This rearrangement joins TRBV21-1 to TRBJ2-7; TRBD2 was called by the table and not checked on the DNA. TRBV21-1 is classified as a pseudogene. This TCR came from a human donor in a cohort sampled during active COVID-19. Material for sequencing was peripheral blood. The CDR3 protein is CASSKMIPSSYEQYF. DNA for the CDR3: TGTGCCAGCAGCAAAATGATTCCTAGCTCCTACGAGCAGTACTTC.